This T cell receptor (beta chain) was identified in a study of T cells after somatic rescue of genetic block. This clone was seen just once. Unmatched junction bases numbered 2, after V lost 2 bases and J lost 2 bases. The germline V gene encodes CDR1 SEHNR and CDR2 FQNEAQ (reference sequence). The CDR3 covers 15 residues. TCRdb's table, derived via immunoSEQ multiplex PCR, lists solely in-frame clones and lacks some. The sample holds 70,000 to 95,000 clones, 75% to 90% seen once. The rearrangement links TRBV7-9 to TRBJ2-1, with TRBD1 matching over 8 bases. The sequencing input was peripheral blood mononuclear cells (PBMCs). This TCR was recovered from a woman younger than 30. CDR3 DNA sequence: TGTGCCAGCAGCTTAAGGGACAGGCCCTACAATGAGCAGTTCTTC. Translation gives CASSLRDRPYNEQFF.